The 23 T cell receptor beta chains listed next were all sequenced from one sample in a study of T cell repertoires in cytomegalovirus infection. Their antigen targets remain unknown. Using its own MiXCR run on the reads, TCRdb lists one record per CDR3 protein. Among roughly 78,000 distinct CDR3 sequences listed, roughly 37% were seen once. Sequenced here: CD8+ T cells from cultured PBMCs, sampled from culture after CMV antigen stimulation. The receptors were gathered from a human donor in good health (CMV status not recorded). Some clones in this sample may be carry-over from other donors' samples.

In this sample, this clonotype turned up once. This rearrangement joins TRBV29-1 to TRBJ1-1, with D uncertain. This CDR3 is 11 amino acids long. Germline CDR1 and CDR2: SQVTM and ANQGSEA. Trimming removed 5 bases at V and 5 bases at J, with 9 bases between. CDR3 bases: TGCAGCGTTTTAGGGAGGACTGAAGCTTTCTTT. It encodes CSVLGRTEAFF.

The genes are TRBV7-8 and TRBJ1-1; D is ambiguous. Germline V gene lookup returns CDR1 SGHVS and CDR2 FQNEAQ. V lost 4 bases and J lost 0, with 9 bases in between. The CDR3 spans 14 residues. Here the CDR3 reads CASSSSDLNTEAFF. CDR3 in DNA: TGTGCCAGCAGCTCATCAGACCTGAACACTGAAGCTTTCTTT.

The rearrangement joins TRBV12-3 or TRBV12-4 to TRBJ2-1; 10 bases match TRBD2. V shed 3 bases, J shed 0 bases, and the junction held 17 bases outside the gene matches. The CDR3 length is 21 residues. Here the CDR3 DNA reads TGTGCCAGCAGTTTCATCATCCCGAAGACTAGCGGGCGGAGCTCCTACAATGAGCAGTTCTTC. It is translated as CASSFIIPKTSGRSSYNEQFF.

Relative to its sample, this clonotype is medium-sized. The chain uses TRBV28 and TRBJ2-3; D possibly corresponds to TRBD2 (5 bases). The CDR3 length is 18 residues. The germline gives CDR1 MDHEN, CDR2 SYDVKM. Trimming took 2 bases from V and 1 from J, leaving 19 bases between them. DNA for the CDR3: TGTGCCAGCAGTTTAGAGGACTTAGGGCCTTTGGGCACAGATACGCAGTATTTT. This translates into CASSLEDLGPLGTDTQYF.

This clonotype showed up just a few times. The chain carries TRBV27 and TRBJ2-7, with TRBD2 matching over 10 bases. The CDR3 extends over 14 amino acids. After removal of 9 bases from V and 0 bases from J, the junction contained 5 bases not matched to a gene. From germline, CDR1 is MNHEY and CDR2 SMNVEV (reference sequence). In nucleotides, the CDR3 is TGTGCCAGTGGGACTAGCGAGTACTCCTACGAGCAGTACTTC. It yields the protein CASGTSEYSYEQYF.

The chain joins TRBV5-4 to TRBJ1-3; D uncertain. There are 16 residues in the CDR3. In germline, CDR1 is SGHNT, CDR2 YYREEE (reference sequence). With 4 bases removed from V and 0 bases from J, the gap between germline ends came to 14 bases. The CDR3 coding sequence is TGTGCCAGCAGCGCCGACTACCCGAACTCTGGAAACACCATATATTTT. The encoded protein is CASSADYPNSGNTIYF.

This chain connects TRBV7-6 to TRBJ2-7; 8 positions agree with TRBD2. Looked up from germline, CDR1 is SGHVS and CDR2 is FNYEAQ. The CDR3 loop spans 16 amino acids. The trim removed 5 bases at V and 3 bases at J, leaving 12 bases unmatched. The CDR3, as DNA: TGTGCCAGCAGCCCAAGGGGTAGCGGGACCCTCTACGAGCAGTACTTC. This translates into CASSPRGSGTLYEQYF.

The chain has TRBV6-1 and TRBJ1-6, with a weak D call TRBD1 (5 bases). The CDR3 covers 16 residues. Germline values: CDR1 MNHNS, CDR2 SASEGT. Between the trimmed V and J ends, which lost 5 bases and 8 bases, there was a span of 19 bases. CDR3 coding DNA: TGTGCCAGCAGTTCGAATCGGCCCTGGGGGGATTCACCCCTCCACTTT. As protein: CASSSNRPWGDSPLHF.

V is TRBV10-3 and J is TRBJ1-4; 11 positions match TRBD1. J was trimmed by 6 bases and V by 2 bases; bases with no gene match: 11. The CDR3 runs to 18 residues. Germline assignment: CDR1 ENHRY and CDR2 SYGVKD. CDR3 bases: TGTGCCATCAGTGAGCAAGGAGGACAGGGGGCGATTGATGAAAAACTGTTTTTT. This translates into CAISEQGGQGAIDEKLFF.

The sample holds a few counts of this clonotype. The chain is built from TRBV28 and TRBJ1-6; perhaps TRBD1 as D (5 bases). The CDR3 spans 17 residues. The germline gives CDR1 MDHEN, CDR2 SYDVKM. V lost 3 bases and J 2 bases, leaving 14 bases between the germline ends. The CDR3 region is CASSLGDVGAYNSPLHF. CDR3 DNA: TGTGCCAGCAGTTTGGGGGATGTCGGTGCCTATAATTCACCCCTCCACTTT.

The DNA for the CDR3 is TGCAGCGTCATTCCATCTGAGGGGAGCTCCTACGAGCAGTACTTC. Its translation is CSVIPSEGSSYEQYF. V is TRBV29-1 and J is TRBJ2-7; D is possibly TRBD1 or TRBD2 (5 bases each). Germline V gives CDR1 SQVTM, CDR2 ANQGSEA. Trimming shortened V by 6 bases and J by 0 bases, and 18 bases separated the two germline ends. The CDR3 contains 15 residues.

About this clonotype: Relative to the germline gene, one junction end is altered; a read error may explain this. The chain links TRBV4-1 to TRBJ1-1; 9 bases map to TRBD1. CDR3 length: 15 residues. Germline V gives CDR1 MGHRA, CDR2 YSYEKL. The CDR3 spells CASSQGDRGDTEAFF. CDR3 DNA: TGTGCCAGCAGCCAAGGAGACAGGGGGGACACTGAAGCTTTCTTT.

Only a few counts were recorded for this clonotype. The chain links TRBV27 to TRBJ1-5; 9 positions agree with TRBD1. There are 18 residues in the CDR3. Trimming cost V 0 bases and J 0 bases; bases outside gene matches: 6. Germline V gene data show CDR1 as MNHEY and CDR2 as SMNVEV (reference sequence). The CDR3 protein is CASSLSSGQGHSNQPQHF. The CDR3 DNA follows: TGTGCCAGCAGTTTATCGTCGGGACAGGGTCATAGCAATCAGCCCCAGCATTTT.

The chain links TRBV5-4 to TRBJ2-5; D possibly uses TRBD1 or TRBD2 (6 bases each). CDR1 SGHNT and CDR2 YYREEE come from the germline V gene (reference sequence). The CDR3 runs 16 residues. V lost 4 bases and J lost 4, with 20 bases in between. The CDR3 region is CASSLKVGGARETQYF. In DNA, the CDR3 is TGTGCCAGCAGCCTCAAGGTGGGGGGCGCTCGAGAGACCCAGTACTTC.

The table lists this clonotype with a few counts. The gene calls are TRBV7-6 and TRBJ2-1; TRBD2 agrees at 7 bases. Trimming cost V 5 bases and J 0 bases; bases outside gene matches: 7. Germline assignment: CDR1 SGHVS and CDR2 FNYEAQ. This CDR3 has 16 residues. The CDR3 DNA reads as TGTGCCAGCAGCCCCAATAGCGGGTTCTCCTACAATGAGCAGTTCTTC. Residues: CASSPNSGFSYNEQFF.

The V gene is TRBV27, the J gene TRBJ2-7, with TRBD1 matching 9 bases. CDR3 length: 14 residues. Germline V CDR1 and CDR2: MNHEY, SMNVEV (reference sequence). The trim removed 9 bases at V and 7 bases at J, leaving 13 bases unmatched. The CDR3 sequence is CARILIQGANEQYF. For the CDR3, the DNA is TGTGCCAGGATATTAATACAGGGGGCAAATGAGCAGTACTTC.

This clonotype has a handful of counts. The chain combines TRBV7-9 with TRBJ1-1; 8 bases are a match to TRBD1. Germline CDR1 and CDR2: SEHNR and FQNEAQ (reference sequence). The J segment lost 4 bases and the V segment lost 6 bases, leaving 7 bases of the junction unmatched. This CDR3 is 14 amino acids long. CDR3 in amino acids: CASSLQGARTEAFF. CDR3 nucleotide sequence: TGTGCCAGCAGTTTGCAGGGGGCCCGCACTGAAGCTTTCTTT.

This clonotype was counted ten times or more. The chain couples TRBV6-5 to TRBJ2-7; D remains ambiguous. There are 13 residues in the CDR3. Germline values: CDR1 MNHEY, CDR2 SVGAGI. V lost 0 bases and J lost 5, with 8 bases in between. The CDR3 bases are TGTGCCAGCAGTTACTCGGAAGGCCACGAGCAGTACTTC. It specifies CASSYSEGHEQYF.

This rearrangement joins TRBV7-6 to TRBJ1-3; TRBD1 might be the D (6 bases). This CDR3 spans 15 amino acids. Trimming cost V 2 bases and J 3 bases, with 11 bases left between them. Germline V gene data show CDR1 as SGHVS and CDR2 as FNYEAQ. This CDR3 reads CASSLQGPNGNTIYF. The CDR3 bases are TGTGCCAGCAGCTTACAGGGGCCGAATGGAAACACCATATATTTT.

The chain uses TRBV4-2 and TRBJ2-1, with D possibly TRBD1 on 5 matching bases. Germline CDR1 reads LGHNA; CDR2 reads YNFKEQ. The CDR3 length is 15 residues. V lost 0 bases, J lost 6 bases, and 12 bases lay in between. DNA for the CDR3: TGTGCCAGCAGCCAAGAACGACAGATTGCCAATGAGCAGTTCTTC. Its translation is CASSQERQIANEQFF.

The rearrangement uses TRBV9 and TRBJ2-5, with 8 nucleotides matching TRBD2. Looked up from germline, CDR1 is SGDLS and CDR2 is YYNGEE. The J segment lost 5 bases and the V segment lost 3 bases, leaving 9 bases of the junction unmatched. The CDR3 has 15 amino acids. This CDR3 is CASSGHGGARETQYF. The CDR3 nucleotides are TGTGCCAGCAGCGGGCACGGGGGGGCCCGGGAGACCCAGTACTTC.

The CDR3 loop is CASSLWTGQETQYF. CDR3 in DNA: TGTGCCAGCAGCCTTTGGACGGGCCAGGAGACCCAGTACTTC. This chain connects TRBV7-9 to TRBJ2-5; D gene unclear. Germline V lookup: CDR1 SEHNR, CDR2 FQNEAQ (reference sequence). V was shortened by 5 bases and J by 5 bases, with 15 bases between the two germline ends. The CDR3 is 14 amino acids.

The CDR3 DNA reads as TGCAGTGCTAGAAGCCCCCTTCTAGGGGTCTCCTACAATGAGCAGTTCTTC. The encoded protein is CSARSPLLGVSYNEQFF. V and J are TRBV20-1 and TRBJ2-1; maybe TRBD1 (5 bases). The germline gives CDR1 DFQATT, CDR2 SNEGSKA (reference sequence). CDR3 length: 17 amino acids. Trimming shortened V by 2 bases and J by 0 bases, and 17 bases separated the two germline ends.